Listed below are T cell receptor beta chains from one sample, sequenced in a study of identical twins. TCRdb reprocessed the 5' RACE reads with MiXCR, giving one entry per CDR3 protein. The data contain about 890,000 distinct CDR3 sequences, more than 9% of them singletons. These records were also assigned to another study, of yellow fever vaccine responses in identical twins.

Material: PBMCs. Receptors were obtained from a woman younger than 30 in good health. Each CDR3 is given with its conserved first and last residue. Each record gives: CDR3 DNA, CDR3 protein, clone size, D gene, J gene, V gene. A D gene is named only where the DNA matches it firmly. For some rows the clone size is stated as once, few or many, or as a class when expanded; others skip it.

DNA: TGTGCCATCAGAGGGACTAGCGGGTCTGACTACAATGAGCAGTTCTTC
CDR3: CAIRGTSGSDYNEQFF
size: few
D: TRBD2
J: TRBJ2-1
V: TRBV10-3

DNA: TGTGCCAGCAGCTTAGCTGTCCCGACCGGGGACAGGCAAGGCTATGGCTACACCTTC
CDR3: CASSLAVPTGDRQGYGYTF
size: few
D: TRBD1
J: TRBJ1-2
V: TRBV7-8

DNA: TGTGCCAGCGGAAGTGGCTATGGCTACACCTTC
CDR3: CASGSGYGYTF
size: .
D: .
J: TRBJ1-2
V: TRBV3-1

DNA: TGTGCCACCAGCAGAGATCTGTCAGGGCTACGAGAGACCCAGTACTTC
CDR3: CATSRDLSGLRETQYF
size: few
D: .
J: TRBJ2-5
V: TRBV15

DNA: TGTGCCAGCAGTCTGGACAGTAATAATCAGCCCCAGCATTTT
CDR3: CASSLDSNNQPQHF
size: many
D: .
J: TRBJ1-5
V: TRBV12-3/TRBV12-4

DNA: TGTGCCAGCGGAATCACCTTCTCGGGTGGGAATTCACCCCTCCACTTT
CDR3: CASGITFSGGNSPLHF
size: few
D: .
J: TRBJ1-6
V: TRBV6-1

DNA: TGTGCCAGCAGCGTAACAAAAGATAGTTGGGTAGACACTGAAGCTTTCTTT
CDR3: CASSVTKDSWVDTEAFF
size: .
D: .
J: TRBJ1-1
V: TRBV7-9

DNA: TGCAGCGTTGATGGCGGGCACAAAAATGAGCAGTTCTTC
CDR3: CSVDGGHKNEQFF
size: few
D: .
J: TRBJ2-1
V: TRBV29-1

DNA: TGTGCCAGCAGCTTAGCCTTCGATAAGTTGACTGAGCAGTTCTTC
CDR3: CASSLAFDKLTEQFF
size: .
D: .
J: TRBJ2-1
V: TRBV11-1

DNA: TGTGCCACCAAGGGGGGGCCATTAGCCGGGGAGCTGTTTTTT
CDR3: CATKGGPLAGELFF
size: .
D: .
J: TRBJ2-2
V: TRBV15

DNA: TGTGCCAGCTCACCCCCGGGACAACCCAATGAGCAGTTCTTC
CDR3: CASSPPGQPNEQFF
size: few
D: .
J: TRBJ2-1
V: TRBV18

DNA: TGTGCCACCAGTGACCCTAGTGGGGGATGGCAGGCAGAGACCCAGTACTTC
CDR3: CATSDPSGGWQAETQYF
size: .
D: .
J: TRBJ2-5
V: TRBV24-1

DNA: TGTGCCACCAGTGATACGAGCAAGGTGTCTAGTAATCCTAGCGAGCAGTTCTTC
CDR3: CATSDTSKVSSNPSEQFF
size: .
D: .
J: TRBJ2-1
V: TRBV24-1

DNA: TGTGCCAGCAGTTTAGTAGCGGTCAGGGGGGTAGACACTGAAGCTTTCTTT
CDR3: CASSLVAVRGVDTEAFF
size: many
D: TRBD1
J: TRBJ1-1
V: TRBV12-3/TRBV12-4